A selection of T cell receptor beta chains follows, all from one sample in a study of glioma-infiltrating T cells after dendritic cell vaccination. The assay was immunoSEQ multiplex PCR, and TCRdb's table has in-frame clones only and misses some. The table records tens of thousands of clones, around 87% of them present only once. Source: blood, taken after dendritic cell vaccination. Every receptor here comes from a human donor with glioblastoma. CDR3s include the opening cysteine and the closing phenylalanine or tryptophan. The D gene is left open where the match is weak. Expanded clones are given a class, and other clones once, few, many or no size at all.

d_call	j_call	clone_size	v_call	cdr3_nt	cdr3_aa
TRBD1	TRBJ2-2	few	TRBV6-6	TGTGCCAGCAGGCGACAGGGGACCACCGGGGAGCTGTTTTTT	CASRRQGTTGELFF
TRBD1	TRBJ1-1	.	TRBV15	TGTGCCACCAGCATGGGACAGGGGGAAACCACTGAAGCTTTCTTT	CATSMGQGETTEAFF
.	TRBJ1-2	.	TRBV28	TGTGCCAGCAGTTTAAAAAGGGGTGAGGATGGCTACACCTTC	CASSLKRGEDGYTF
TRBD1	TRBJ1-6	.	TRBV2	TGTGCCAGCCCCGGGACAGTTAATTCACCCCTCCACTTT	CASPGTVNSPLHF
TRBD1	TRBJ1-2	.	TRBV19	TGTGCCAGTAATAACGGACAGGGGGCGGATGGCTACACCTTC	CASNNGQGADGYTF
TRBD2	TRBJ2-2	few	TRBV10-3	TGTGCCATCAGTGTCTCCGGGGGGACTAGAATCGCCGGGGAGCTGTTTTTT	CAISVSGGTRIAGELFF
TRBD2	TRBJ2-7	.	TRBV7-9	TGTGCCAGCAGCTTATTATCGACTAGCGGGGCCTCCTACGAGCAGTACTTC	CASSLLSTSGASYEQYF
TRBD1	TRBJ2-5	.	TRBV5-1	TGCGCCAGCAGCCCCTGGGACAGGGCAGAGACCCAGTACTTC	CASSPWDRAETQYF
.	TRBJ1-6	few	TRBV6-1	TGTGCCAGCAGTCCTTTCAATTCACCCCTCCACTTT	CASSPFNSPLHF
TRBD2	TRBJ2-3	.	TRBV11-2	TGTGCCAGCAGCTGGACCCGGGGCGGGGGGAGCACAGATACGCAGTATTTT	CASSWTRGGGSTDTQYF
TRBD1	TRBJ2-7	.	TRBV5-1	TGCGCCAGCAGCCCGCCCGGGACAGGGGGTATAGGCGAGCAGTACTTC	CASSPPGTGGIGEQYF
TRBD2	TRBJ2-1	.	TRBV4-1	TGCGCCAGCAGCCCTGAGACCGGGAGGATCAATGAGCAGTTCTTC	CASSPETGRINEQFF
.	TRBJ1-2	.	TRBV6-5	TGTGCCAGCAGCCCACCCCAGGGCTTTGGCTACACCTTC	CASSPPQGFGYTF
.	TRBJ1-3	few	TRBV6-1	TGTGCCAGCACCTTCTCTGGAAACACCATATATTTT	CASTFSGNTIYF
.	TRBJ1-2	.	TRBV25-1	TGTGCCAGCAGTCAATCCCGGGGAGGGGCTAACTATGGCTACACCTTC	CASSQSRGGANYGYTF
.	TRBJ2-7	few	TRBV5-5	TGTGCCAGCAGCCTGGGGACGGCGGGGGAGCAGTACTTC	CASSLGTAGEQYF
TRBD2	TRBJ2-5	.	TRBV4-2	TGTGCCAGCAGCCAAGCCTCGAGCGGGGGAAAAGAGACCCAGTACTTC	CASSQASSGGKETQYF
.	TRBJ2-7	.	TRBV6-5	TGTGCCACCCAAGGGCGGCGGGGAGAGCAGTACTTC	CATQGRRGEQYF
TRBD1	TRBJ1-1	.	TRBV29-1	TGCAGCGCCACGCAGGGACAGGGTCCCACTGAAGCTTTCTTT	CSATQGQGPTEAFF
.	TRBJ2-5	few	TRBV2	TGTGCCAGCAGTGAAACAGGGTTCCAAGAGACCCAGTACTTC	CASSETGFQETQYF
TRBD2	TRBJ2-1	.	TRBV5-1	TGCGCCAGCAGCTTGTTGCGGGACGGGGGGTCAAATGAGCAGTTCTTC	CASSLLRDGGSNEQFF
.	TRBJ2-2	.	TRBV14	TGTGCCAGCAGCCACAGACAGAGCTTCGGCACCGGGGAGCTGTTTTTT	CASSHRQSFGTGELFF
TRBD1	TRBJ2-2	.	TRBV5-4	TGTGCCAGCAGCTTTCGACAGGGGTACACCGGGGAGCTGTTTTTT	CASSFRQGYTGELFF
.	TRBJ2-7	few	TRBV27	TGTGCCAGCAGCCAACCCCAGCTACAGGCCGAGCAGTACTTC	CASSQPQLQAEQYF
.	TRBJ1-1	.	TRBV7-2	TGTGCCAGCAGCGCTCACAGGGTCATGAACACTGAAGCTTCCTTT	CASSAHRVMNTEASF
TRBD2	TRBJ2-5	.	TRBV7-9	TGTGCCAGCAGCCCCCCGACTAGCGCCCAACGATATAAAGAGACCCAGTACTTC	CASSPPTSAQRYKETQYF